This record looks at one T cell receptor beta chain sequence and its context. CDR1 and CDR2 (germline): SGDLS, YYNGEE. After removal of 0 bases from V and 2 bases from J, the junction contained 3 bases not matched to a gene. The CDR3 has 15 amino acids. Produced via immunoSEQ multiplex PCR; TCRdb's table is partial and in-frame only. The sample carries around 20,000 clones, approximately 80% recorded once. This sample is part of a study of graft-versus-host responses after intestinal transplantation. Sequenced material: PBMCs, taken 14 days after transplant. This clonotype was sampled from a human patient who received an intestinal transplant, so some T cells may come from the graft donor. This chain links TRBV9 with TRBJ2-5; 8 bases line up with TRBD2. CDR3: CASSVAGGLQETQYF. The CDR3 DNA reads as TGTGCCAGCAGCGTAGCGGGGGGGCTTCAAGAGACCCAGTACTTC.